This T cell receptor beta chain was identified during a study of blood T cell repertoires in COVID-19 (dated by TCRdb to the early 2020s). About the investigation overall: Samples covering the acute and convalescent phases of COVID-19 were provided by collaborators in the United States, Italy and Spain. The prospective study material was composed of cDNA or gDNA derived from T cells, B-cell-depleted T cells, or PBMCs. Subjects who had been exposed to COVID-19, were actively infected with it, or had recovered from it provided the deeply sampled blood TCRbeta repertoires that made up the dataset. The repertoires were made available in a free public database intended to serve as a resource for research on the immune response to SARS-CoV-2. The samples were drawn from two sources: the first 160 participants of the ongoing ImmuneRACE study, and fewer than 1,500 subjects contributed by 6 global collaborators. Nearly every sample came with metadata listing a de-identified subject ID, COVID-19 status, age in years and sex. Where available, HLA class I and class II types were taken from metadata supplied by the sample provider and were not determined by assay-based typing.

V is pared back by 0 bases and J by 2 bases, with 14 bases lying between the germline termini. The CDR3 measures 16 amino acids from cysteine to phenylalanine. Just the 48-base CDR3 DNA is kept, in frame starting at base 1. The CDR1 and CDR2 encoded by the germline V gene (reference sequence) are GTSNPN and SVGIG. What the authors observed across the whole study: How much clinical and demographic metadata was included differed by source and by participant, and the metadata was provided uncurated.

Note on this clone: Its antigen is unknown. It has no much larger one-base neighbor in the sample; base qualities were not kept.

TCRbeta CDR3 regions were amplified from genomic DNA by means of the immunoSEQ Assay, a bias-controlled multiplex PCR. Turning to the authors' computational methods: The number of nucleated cells in each sample was estimated from the amplification of reference gene primers within the assay. Sequence reads were collapsed and filtered to measure the absolute abundance of every unique TCRbeta CDR3 rearrangement. For each sample, productive Simpson clonality was calculated as the square root of Simpson's diversity index over productive rearrangements. The table was pulled from immuneACCESS by TCRdb, which kept in-frame rearrangements only. Such tables lose some clones; where checked, under half of the loss comes from unresolved V genes, and the rest has no known cause. V, J and clone size are taken as reported in that table, and D and trimming were inferred from the DNA itself. The table for this sample lists about 280,000 clones; about 90% of them were counted only once. Clones ranked in the top ten supply about 11% of the sample.

At one collaborating source in Seattle, patients were enrolled during active infection and were followed longitudinally through the course of disease. Whole blood was collected in K2EDTA tubes by collaborating institutions according to the institutions' own protocols. Collaborator samples were shipped for TCRbeta analysis as frozen whole blood, isolated PBMCs, or DNA extracted from either sample type. This clonotype was sampled from a woman aged 30 to 39 with COVID-19, enrolled during active disease. Sequenced material: peripheral blood. This sequence uses TRBV30 and TRBJ1-5; 6 matching bases give a weak D call of TRBD1. CDR3 reads: CAWSVAPGVGNQPQHF. The DNA is TGTGCCTGGAGTGTAGCGCCAGGGGTAGGCAATCAGCCCCAGCATTTT.